These 25 T cell receptor beta chains originate from one sample sequenced in a study of blood T cells in healthy people across ages. Primers used in a second PCR of about 6 to 11 cycles were a sample-barcoded 5' primer and a J-beta primer mix. Via MiXCR, TCRdb re-called the 5' RACE reads, giving one row per CDR3 protein. The sample yields 700,000 to 1,000,000 distinct CDR3 sequences, 40% to 50% seen once. Sequenced material: blood. Source of these receptors: a man aged 60-69 years in good health.

In this sample, this clonotype turned up a few times. V gene TRBV27 combines with J gene TRBJ2-5, with 9 nucleotides matching TRBD2. The CDR3 spans 13 residues. Losses at the gene ends were 8 bases for V and 5 bases for J; bases not matched to a gene: 6. Per germline, CDR1 MNHEY and CDR2 SMNVEV (reference sequence). The CDR3 loop reads CASGSTSGETQYF. The CDR3 region has the DNA TGTGCCAGCGGCTCCACTAGCGGGGAGACCCAGTACTTC.

This clonotype showed up just a few times. This rearrangement joins TRBV18 to TRBJ1-4; D unclear. The V and J ends lost 3 bases and 4 bases respectively, with 9 bases between them. Germline CDR1 and CDR2: KGHSH and LQKENI. The CDR3 is 14 amino acids. CDR3 nucleotide sequence: TGTGCCAGCTCACCCGGGTCCTTTAATGAAAAACTGTTTTTT. Its translation is CASSPGSFNEKLFF.

The chain combines TRBV7-2 with TRBJ1-2, with unresolved D. This CDR3 has 14 residues. The V end lost 5 bases, the J end lost 4 bases, and 14 bases lay between the germline ends. Per germline, CDR1 SGHTA and CDR2 FQGNSA. The CDR3 is CASSANMEGYGYTF. The CDR3 DNA sequence: TGTGCCAGCAGCGCTAACATGGAGGGCTATGGCTACACCTTC.

Only one count was recorded for this clonotype. The V and J genes are TRBV2 and TRBJ1-5; 7 bases fit TRBD1. The CDR3 has 16 amino acids. Germline-derived CDR1 and CDR2 are SNHLY and FYNNEI. The junction had 13 bases not matched to a gene; V was cut back by 0 bases and J by 11 bases. The CDR3 sequence is CASSEASGDSVRAQHF. DNA for the CDR3: TGTGCCAGCAGTGAAGCGTCAGGGGACAGCGTAAGAGCCCAGCATTTT.

The chain recombines TRBV12-3 or TRBV12-4 with TRBJ2-1, with D perhaps TRBD2 (7 bases). With 6 bases removed from V and 9 bases from J, the gap between germline ends came to 21 bases. The CDR3 sequence is 15 residues long. CDR3 protein: CASSGRGAGWGEQFF. DNA for the CDR3: TGTGCCAGCAGCGGTCGGGGGGCCGGATGGGGTGAGCAGTTCTTC.

This clonotype was detected only a few times. The chain has TRBV20-1 and TRBJ2-3; 8 positions match TRBD2. Germline V CDR1 and CDR2: DFQATT, SNEGSKA (reference sequence). The length of the CDR3 is 13 residues. V trimming: 5 bases; J trimming: 2 bases; junction bases outside the gene matches: 3. Here the CDR3 reads CSAREGVTDTQYF. CDR3 nucleotides: TGCAGTGCTCGGGAGGGGGTCACAGATACGCAGTATTTT.

The J gene is TRBJ1-1, the V gene TRBV6-5; 9 nucleotides agree with TRBD1. The length of the CDR3 is 15 residues. The J segment lost 7 bases and the V segment lost 5 bases, leaving 11 bases of the junction unmatched. CDR1 is MNHEY and CDR2 is SVGAGI in the germline V gene. CDR3 sequence reads: CASSRTGVIGDEAFF. As DNA, the CDR3 is TGTGCCAGCAGTCGGACAGGGGTGATCGGTGATGAAGCTTTCTTT.

The chain couples TRBV6-2 or TRBV6-3 to TRBJ2-1, with 14 bases fitting TRBD2. The J segment lost 3 bases and the V segment lost 5 bases, leaving 6 bases of the junction unmatched. CDR1 and CDR2 from the germline V gene are MNHEY and SVGEGT. The CDR3 covers 17 residues. CDR3 bases: TGTGCCAGCAGTCCGATCGGGACTAGCGGGGGCTACAATGAGCAGTTCTTC. This encodes CASSPIGTSGGYNEQFF.

CDR3: CSAGGTSGWGEQFF. CDR3 bases: TGCAGTGCTGGTGGGACTAGCGGGTGGGGTGAGCAGTTCTTC. The chain is built from TRBV20-1 and TRBJ2-1; TRBD2 matches 12 bases. Germline V gene lookup returns CDR1 DFQATT and CDR2 SNEGSKA (reference sequence). Unmatched junction bases numbered 8, after V lost 5 bases and J lost 9 bases. The length of the CDR3 is 14 residues.

The gene calls are TRBV7-8 and TRBJ1-6; D perhaps matches TRBD1 (5 bases). This CDR3 is built from 14 residues. Germline CDR1 SGHVS, CDR2 FQNEAQ. The germline V and J ends were trimmed by 2 bases and 5 bases, with 7 bases remaining between them. The DNA for the CDR3 is TGTGCCAGCAGCTTATCACAGGATAATTCACCCCTCCACTTT. This sequence encodes CASSLSQDNSPLHF.

The chain joins TRBV19 to TRBJ1-1, with TRBD1 matching 9 bases. The CDR3 contains 15 residues. Germline CDR1 and CDR2: LNHDA and SQIVND (reference sequence). The trim removed 4 bases at V and 4 bases at J, leaving 7 bases unmatched. CDR3 bases: TGTGCCAGTAGTACCGCCGGGACAGGGACCACTGAAGCTTTCTTT. This sequence encodes CASSTAGTGTTEAFF.

The chain employs TRBV20-1 and TRBJ2-3, with D possibly being TRBD1 (7 bases). This CDR3 contains 15 residues. CDR1 and CDR2 from the germline V gene are DFQATT and SNEGSKA (reference sequence). V shed 2 bases and J shed 2 bases, with 14 bases lying between them. This chain's CDR3 is CSARPAGQTTDTQYF. CDR3 in DNA: TGCAGTGCTAGACCCGCGGGACAGACCACAGATACGCAGTATTTT.

This clonotype was observed a few times. The V and J genes are TRBV7-2 and TRBJ2-1; D assignment may be TRBD1 or TRBD2 (6 bases each). V was trimmed by 7 bases and J by 3 bases, leaving 13 bases between them. The CDR3 length is 14 residues. Germline CDR1 and CDR2: SGHTA and FQGNSA. CDR3 sequence (DNA): TGTGCCAGCAAACCGGGGGCGCTCTACAATGAGCAGTTCTTC. Amino acid sequence: CASKPGALYNEQFF.

This chain joins TRBV29-1 and TRBJ2-3; D unresolved. The germline CDR1 and CDR2 sequences are SQVTM and ANQGSEA. The CDR3 covers 12 residues. V dropped 4 bases and J dropped 1 base, with 6 bases sitting between them. CDR3: CSVAPGTDTQYF. As DNA, the CDR3 is TGCAGCGTTGCTCCGGGCACAGATACGCAGTATTTT.

This clonotype was counted between two and nine times. V gene TRBV14 combines with J gene TRBJ2-7; 13 nucleotides agree with TRBD2. This CDR3 region has 18 residues. Germline V CDR1 and CDR2: SGHDN, FVKESK. Trimming cost V 4 bases and J 0 bases; bases outside gene matches: 9. The chain's CDR3 is CASSRGLAGDFNSYEQYF. Here the CDR3 DNA reads TGTGCCAGCAGCCGCGGACTAGCGGGGGACTTCAACTCCTACGAGCAGTACTTC.

V and J are TRBV5-1 and TRBJ2-7; 9 nucleotides line up with TRBD1. Germline V gene data show CDR1 as SGHRS and CDR2 as YFSETQ. V lost 7 bases to trimming and J lost 0 bases; unmatched junction nucleotides: 5. The length of the CDR3 is 14 residues. The CDR3 nucleotides are TGCGCCAGCGCCTGGGACAGGGACTCCTACGAGCAGTACTTC. Its translation is CASAWDRDSYEQYF.

This clonotype has ten or more counts. V usage is TRBV7-2 and J usage is TRBJ2-7; no reliable D call. The CDR3 is 13 residues long. Trimming pared 5 bases from V and 0 bases from J, leaving 8 bases between. The germline V gene encodes CDR1 SGHTA and CDR2 FQGNSA. The CDR3 loop reads CASSRMSSYEQYF. The CDR3 region has the DNA TGTGCCAGCAGCCGCATGAGCTCCTACGAGCAGTACTTC.

Concerning this clonotype itself: The junction shows a germline mismatch at one end, possibly a read error. The chain links TRBV2 to TRBJ2-3, with D unclear. Germline V gene sequence: CDR1 SNHLY, CDR2 FYNNEI. The CDR3 loop spans 15 amino acids. The CDR3 region is CASIEDKSSSHTQYF. The CDR3 nucleotides read TGTGCCAGCATTGAAGACAAGTCCTCTTCCCATACGCAGTATTTT. Complete variable domain (other parts from reference TRBV2 and TRBJ2-3): EPEVTQTPSHQVTQMGQEVILRCVPISNHLYFYWYRQILGQKVEFLVSFYNNEISEKSEIFDDQFSVERPDGSNFTLKIRSTKLEDSAMYFCASIEDKSSSHTQYFGPGTRLTVL.

This clonotype was detected a few times. The chain uses TRBV9 and TRBJ2-4; D is unclear. This CDR3 region has 14 residues. Germline CDR1 SGDLS, CDR2 YYNGEE. V lost 3 bases and J lost 0, with 7 bases in between. DNA for the CDR3: TGTGCCAGCAGCGCCAACCTAGCCAAAAACATTCAGTACTTC. Amino acid sequence: CASSANLAKNIQYF.

The rearrangement uses TRBV7-2 and TRBJ1-5; D remains unclear. The CDR3 sequence is 12 residues long. Per germline, CDR1 SGHTA and CDR2 FQGNSA. V lost 5 bases and J 4 bases, leaving 6 bases between the germline ends. Here the CDR3 DNA reads TGTGCCAGCAGCCTTATGAATCAGCCCCAGCATTTT. This gives the protein CASSLMNQPQHF.

This chain connects TRBV5-1 to TRBJ2-3; D possibly uses TRBD1 or TRBD2 (5 bases each). The CDR3 runs 13 residues. In germline, CDR1 is SGHRS, CDR2 YFSETQ. The V and J ends lost 2 bases and 3 bases respectively, with 7 bases between them. CDR3 DNA: TGCGCCAGCAGCTTCGGGGCGACAGATACGCAGTATTTT. Protein: CASSFGATDTQYF.

V and J are TRBV7-9 and TRBJ2-3; either TRBD1 or TRBD2 may supply D (5 bases each). The CDR3 contains 15 residues. Germline V lookup: CDR1 SEHNR, CDR2 FQNEAQ (reference sequence). Trimming removed 3 bases from V and 2 bases from J, with 12 bases in between. The CDR3 DNA reads as TGTGCCAGCAGCTTCGGGGCTAGTTTCACAGATACGCAGTATTTT. This translates into CASSFGASFTDTQYF.

This clonotype has more than one count but fewer than ten. This chain uses TRBV28 with TRBJ2-7; 8 bases are a match to TRBD1. V dropped 4 bases and J dropped 4; count of bases not matched to a gene: 6. Per the germline V gene, CDR1 is MDHEN and CDR2 is SYDVKM. This CDR3 is built from 14 residues. The CDR3 protein is CASSSGQVLYEQYF. DNA for the CDR3: TGTGCCAGCAGTTCGGGACAGGTTCTTTACGAGCAGTACTTC.

This chain joins TRBV5-1 and TRBJ2-5, with D hard to call. The CDR3 consists of 15 residues. Germline values: CDR1 SGHRS, CDR2 YFSETQ. The V gene lost 8 bases and the J gene lost 11 bases, with 28 bases spanning the gap. DNA for the CDR3: TGCGCCAGTACCTTGGATTTACATCCCAAAAATGAGCAGTACTTC. Amino acid sequence: CASTLDLHPKNEQYF.

The chain has TRBV11-3 and TRBJ2-3, with 11 bases identical to TRBD2. This CDR3 has 18 amino acids. V lost 0 bases and J lost 3; bases outside the gene matches: 8. Germline V gene data show CDR1 as SGHNT and CDR2 as YENEEA. The CDR3 nucleotides read TGTGCCAGCAGCTTAGATCTAATAGCGGGGGGGCCGACAGATACGCAGTATTTT. Amino acid sequence: CASSLDLIAGGPTDTQYF.